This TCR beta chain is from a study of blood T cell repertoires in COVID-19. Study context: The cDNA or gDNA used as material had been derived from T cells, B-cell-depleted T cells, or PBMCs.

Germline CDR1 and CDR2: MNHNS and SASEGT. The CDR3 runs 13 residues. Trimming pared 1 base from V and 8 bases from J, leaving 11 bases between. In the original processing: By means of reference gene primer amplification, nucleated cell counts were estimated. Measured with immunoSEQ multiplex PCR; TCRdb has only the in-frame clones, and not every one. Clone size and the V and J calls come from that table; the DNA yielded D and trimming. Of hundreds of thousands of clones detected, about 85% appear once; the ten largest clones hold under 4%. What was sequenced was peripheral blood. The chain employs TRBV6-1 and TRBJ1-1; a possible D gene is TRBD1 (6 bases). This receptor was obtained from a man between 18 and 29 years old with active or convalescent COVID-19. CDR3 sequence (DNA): TGTGCCAGCAGTGAAGGGGTGGGGGCGGAAGCTTTCTTT. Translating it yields CASSEGVGAEAFF.